Following are 10 T cell receptor beta chains from one sample sequenced in a study of blood T cell repertoires in COVID-19. Sequencing was performed with immunoSEQ multiplex PCR; in TCRdb, only in-frame clones are kept and a portion is missing. The top ten clones hold approximately 2.1% of a sample with about 400,000 clones, 70% to 90% of them seen once. Specimen: PBMCs or T cells enriched from blood (not recorded which). The receptors here all came from a woman in her forties with acute COVID-19.

This rearrangement joins TRBV24-1 to TRBJ1-2, with a tentative D call TRBD1 (6 bases). Germline V lookup: CDR1 KGHDR, CDR2 SFDVKD. Trimming removed 4 bases from V and 2 bases from J, with 13 bases in between. The CDR3 contains 15 residues. The CDR3 loop is CATSDAGDENYGYTF. CDR3 DNA sequence: TGTGCCACCAGTGACGCAGGGGATGAGAACTATGGCTACACCTTC.

V gene TRBV6-5 combines with J gene TRBJ2-2, with D possibly being TRBD1 (5 bases). Germline CDR1 MNHEY, CDR2 SVGAGI. V shed 2 bases and J shed 5 bases, with 15 bases lying between them. CDR3 length: 16 amino acids. The CDR3 bases are TGTGCCAGCAGTTACGGCAGGGCCCCGCTTACCGGGGAGCTGTTTTTT. It is translated as CASSYGRAPLTGELFF.

V gene TRBV4-1 combines with J gene TRBJ1-3; the match to TRBD1 covers 12 bases. Germline loops: CDR1 MGHRA, CDR2 YSYEKL. J was trimmed by 7 bases and V by 0 bases; bases with no gene match: 1. This CDR3 has 15 residues. The CDR3 DNA reads TGCGCCAGCAGCCAAGATGGGACAGGGGGCAACACCATATATTTT. This encodes CASSQDGTGGNTIYF.

This chain uses TRBV30 with TRBJ2-2, with D perhaps TRBD1 (5 bases). The CDR3 length is 13 residues. Trimming took off 4 bases at V and 1 base at J, with 7 bases between the two ends. Germline loops: CDR1 GTSNPN, CDR2 SVGIG (reference sequence). The CDR3 is CAWTQGNTGELFF. The DNA for the CDR3 is TGTGCCTGGACCCAGGGGAACACCGGGGAGCTGTTTTTT.

The rearrangement links TRBV7-6 to TRBJ2-1; tentatively, D is TRBD1 (6 bases). V was shortened by 1 base and J by 3 bases, with 10 bases between the two germline ends. Germline CDR1 is SGHVS and CDR2 is FNYEAQ. The CDR3 runs 15 residues. The CDR3 nucleotides are TGTGCCAGCAGCTTAGGGGTGGACAGCTACAATGAGCAGTTCTTC. Translating it yields CASSLGVDSYNEQFF.

The chain couples TRBV7-8 to TRBJ2-7; maybe TRBD1 (6 bases). The V gene's germline CDR1 is SGHVS and CDR2 FQNEAQ. The V gene lost 3 bases and the J gene lost 4 bases, with 25 bases spanning the gap. There are 18 residues in the CDR3. The CDR3 nucleotides read TGTGCCAGCAGCTTTTCGGATTTGGCGTTCGGGACACCTTACGAGCAGTACTTC. Translated, it gives CASSFSDLAFGTPYEQYF.

This clone was picked up a small number of times. The chain is built from TRBV29-1 and TRBJ2-7; D is unresolved. Trimming left V 6 bases short and J 2 bases short, with 17 bases between. The CDR3 loop spans 14 amino acids. Germline CDR1 is SQVTM and CDR2 is ANQGSEA. The CDR3 sequence is CSVPDLRRPYEQYF. In nucleotides, the CDR3 is TGCAGCGTACCCGACCTGAGGCGTCCCTACGAGCAGTACTTC.

J is TRBJ2-2 and V is TRBV2; D is unclear. The CDR3 is 13 residues long. Trimming shortened V by 10 bases and J by 7 bases, and 16 bases separated the two germline ends. CDR1 is SNHLY and CDR2 is FYNNEI in the germline V gene. CDR3 in DNA: TGTGCCACCCTCCGCCCCGGAGTCGGGGAGCTGTTTTTT. Amino acids: CATLRPGVGELFF. Together with reference TRBV2 and TRBJ2-2, the CDR3 gives the full variable domain: EPEVTQTPSHQVTQMGQEVILRCVPISNHLYFYWYRQILGQKVEFLVSFYNNEISEKSEIFDDQFSVERPDGSNFTLKIRSTKLEDSAMYFCATLRPGVGELFFGEGSRLTVL.

V gene TRBV13 combines with J gene TRBJ1-1; 11 bases match TRBD1. CDR1 PRHDT and CDR2 FYEKMQ come from the germline V gene (reference sequence). The V segment lost 5 bases and the J segment 4 bases; nucleotides outside the gene matches: 3. This CDR3 is 14 amino acids long. CDR3 amino acids: CASSLGTGGTEAFF. The CDR3 bases are TGTGCCAGCAGCCTCGGGACAGGGGGCACTGAAGCTTTCTTT.

This chain uses TRBV19 with TRBJ1-5; 7 nucleotides align to TRBD1. V lost 3 bases, J lost 0 bases, and 14 bases stayed unmatched. This CDR3 comprises 19 residues. Germline CDR1 and CDR2: LNHDA and SQIVND (reference sequence). The CDR3 region has the DNA TGTGCCAGTAGTATCGGGTTGGGGCAGGGGGGATATAGCAATCAGCCCCAGCATTTT. Encoded protein: CASSIGLGQGGYSNQPQHF.